This TCR beta chain was captured by sequencing in a study of T-cell memory formation after mild COVID-19. About the study: In these data, TCR clusters were largely donor specific. Study conclusions and caveats: Some responding clones appeared in pre-infection memory, suggesting cross-reactive memory joined. Contracting CD4+ clones lay largely in CM and EM, with CD8+ ones residing in EMRA.

With respect to this clonotype: The antigen remains unidentified.

With constant-segment primers, 5'RACE yielded cDNA libraries of TCR alpha and TCR beta that carried sample barcodes and UMIs. TCRdb reprocessed the 5' RACE reads via MiXCR and lists one record per CDR3 protein. Of around 250,000 distinct CDR3 sequences in the sample, 8% to 9.5% are singletons; the top ten hold around a fifth. The germline V gene has CDR1 KGHDR and CDR2 SFDVKD. V was trimmed by 5 bases and J by 2 bases, leaving 8 bases between them. This CDR3 contains 13 residues. The sequencing input was PBMCs or a T cell subset sorted from them (not recorded which). The receptor's source is a man aged 18 to 30 who had mild COVID-19 (a few samples of this study predate the infection). Cell type and time point are not known. The V call is TRBV24-1, the J call TRBJ2-5; a weak D match, TRBD1 (5 bases). In nucleotides, the CDR3 is TGTGCCACCAGTGCTGACAGACAAGAGACCCAGTACTTC. Amino acids: CATSADRQETQYF.